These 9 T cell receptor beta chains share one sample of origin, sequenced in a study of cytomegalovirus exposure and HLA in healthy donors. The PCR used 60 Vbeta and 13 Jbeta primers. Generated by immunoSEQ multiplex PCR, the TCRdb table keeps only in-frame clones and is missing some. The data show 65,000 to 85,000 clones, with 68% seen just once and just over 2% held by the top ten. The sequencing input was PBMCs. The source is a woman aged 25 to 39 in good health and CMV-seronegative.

CDR3 nucleotide sequence: TGTGCCAGCAGCCAAAGAAGGACAGGGAACTACGAGCAGTACTTC. It is translated as CASSQRRTGNYEQYF. The V call is TRBV14, the J call TRBJ2-7; TRBD1 agrees at 8 bases. Per the germline V gene, CDR1 is SGHDN and CDR2 is FVKESK. CDR3 size: 15 residues. The trim removed 2 bases at V and 3 bases at J, leaving 6 bases unmatched.

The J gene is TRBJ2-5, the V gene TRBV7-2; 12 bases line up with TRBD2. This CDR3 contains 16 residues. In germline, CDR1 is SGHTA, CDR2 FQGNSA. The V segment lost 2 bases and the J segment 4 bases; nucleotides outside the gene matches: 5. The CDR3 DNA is TGTGCCAGCAGCTTATGGGCTAGCGGGGGGGGAGAGACCCAGTACTTC. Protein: CASSLWASGGGETQYF.

As DNA, the CDR3 is TGTGCCAGCCAGGACACCTTGAACACTGAAGCTTTCTTT. Translated: CASQDTLNTEAFF. The chain joins TRBV25-1 to TRBJ1-1; tentatively, D is TRBD1 (5 bases). V was shortened by 8 bases and J by 0 bases, with 10 bases between the two germline ends. Germline-derived CDR1 and CDR2 are MGHDK and SYGVNS. The CDR3 runs 13 residues.

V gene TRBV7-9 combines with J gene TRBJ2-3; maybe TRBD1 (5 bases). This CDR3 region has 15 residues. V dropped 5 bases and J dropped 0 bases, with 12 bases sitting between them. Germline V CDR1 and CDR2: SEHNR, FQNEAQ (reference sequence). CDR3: CASSATDLSTDTQYF. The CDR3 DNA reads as TGTGCCAGCAGCGCGACAGATTTAAGCACAGATACGCAGTATTTT.

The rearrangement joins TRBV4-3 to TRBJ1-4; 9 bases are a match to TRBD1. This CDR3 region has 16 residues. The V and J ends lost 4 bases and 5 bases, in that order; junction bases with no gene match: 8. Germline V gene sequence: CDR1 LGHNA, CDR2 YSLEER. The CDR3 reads CASSPLGTGPNEKLFF. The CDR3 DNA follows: TGCGCCAGCAGCCCACTTGGGACAGGGCCAAATGAAAAACTGTTTTTT.

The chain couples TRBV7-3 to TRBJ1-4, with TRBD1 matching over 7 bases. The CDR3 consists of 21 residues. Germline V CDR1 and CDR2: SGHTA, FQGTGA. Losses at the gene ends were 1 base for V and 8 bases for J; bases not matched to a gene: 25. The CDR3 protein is CASSLSPRGRDRGEMGEKLFF. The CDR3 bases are TGTGCCAGCAGCTTAAGTCCCCGGGGCAGGGACAGAGGGGAAATGGGCGAAAAACTGTTTTTT.

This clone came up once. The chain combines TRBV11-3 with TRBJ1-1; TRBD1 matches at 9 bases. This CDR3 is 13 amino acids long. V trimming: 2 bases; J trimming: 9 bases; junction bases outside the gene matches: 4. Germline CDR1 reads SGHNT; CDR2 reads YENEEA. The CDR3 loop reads CASSLWGTGKAFF. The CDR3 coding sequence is TGTGCCAGCAGCTTATGGGGGACAGGGAAAGCTTTCTTT.

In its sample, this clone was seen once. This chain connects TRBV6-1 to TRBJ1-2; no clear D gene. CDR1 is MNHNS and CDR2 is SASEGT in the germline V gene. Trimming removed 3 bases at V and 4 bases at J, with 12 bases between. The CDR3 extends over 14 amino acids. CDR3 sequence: CASSDQTEIYGYTF. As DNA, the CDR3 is TGTGCCAGCAGTGACCAGACGGAGATCTATGGCTACACCTTC.

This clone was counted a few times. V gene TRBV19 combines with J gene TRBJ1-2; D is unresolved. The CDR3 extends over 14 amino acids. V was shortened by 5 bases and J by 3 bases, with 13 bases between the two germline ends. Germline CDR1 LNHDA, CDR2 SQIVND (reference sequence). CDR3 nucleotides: TGTGCCAGTAGTCAGCTCGAGGCTCACTATGGCTACACCTTC. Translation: CASSQLEAHYGYTF.